The source of this T cell receptor beta chain is a study of blood T cell repertoires in COVID-19. Across the whole study: Collection of acute and convalescent COVID-19 samples took place in the United States, Italy and Spain. The cDNA or gDNA used as material had been derived from T cells, B-cell-depleted T cells, or PBMCs.

Source study methods: Reference gene primers were amplified, and this amplification served to estimate nucleated cell counts. Data came from immunoSEQ multiplex PCR; TCRdb stores just in-frame clones and leaves some out. V and J calls and clone size are copied from that table; D and trimming were computed from the DNA. The sample contains about 120,000 clones, around nine tenths of which appear only once. Trimming shortened V by 0 bases and J by 7 bases, and 7 bases separated the two germline ends. Germline V gives CDR1 MDHEN, CDR2 SYDVKM. The CDR3 totals 14 residues. The sequencing sample was made of peripheral blood. This sequence was found in a woman in her seventies who had recovered from COVID-19. The rearrangement links TRBV28 to TRBJ1-6; no clear D. CDR3 sequence: CASSLWEPNSPLHF. CDR3 nucleotides: TGTGCCAGCAGTTTATGGGAGCCCAATTCACCCCTCCACTTT.